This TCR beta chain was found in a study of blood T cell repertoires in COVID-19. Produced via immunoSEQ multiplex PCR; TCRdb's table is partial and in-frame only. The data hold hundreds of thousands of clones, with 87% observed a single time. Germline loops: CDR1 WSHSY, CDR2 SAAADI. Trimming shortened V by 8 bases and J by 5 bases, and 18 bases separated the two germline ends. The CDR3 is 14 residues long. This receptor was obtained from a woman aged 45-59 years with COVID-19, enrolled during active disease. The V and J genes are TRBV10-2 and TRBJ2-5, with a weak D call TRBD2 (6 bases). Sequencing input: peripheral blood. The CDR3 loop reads CASRDSGYGETQYF. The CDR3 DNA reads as TGCGCCAGCCGGGATAGCGGTTATGGGGAGACCCAGTACTTC.